The rows below give T cell receptor beta chains drawn from one sample of a study of blood T cell repertoires in COVID-19. Method: immunoSEQ multiplex PCR; TCRdb's copy keeps in-frame clones and lacks some. Found here are about 140,000 clones, about 85% of them singletons; the top ten hold 2.5%. Sample: peripheral blood. The receptor set was obtained from a human donor with COVID-19, enrolled during active disease. The donor label of this sample is uncertain. Each CDR3 is given without its conserved first and last residue. D genes are given only for firm matches.

J gene: TRBJ2-1
D gene: -
V gene: TRBV5-1
CDR3 protein: ASSPGDGSSYNEQF

J gene: TRBJ2-1
D gene: -
V gene: TRBV9
CDR3 protein: ASSVATGSYNEQF

J gene: TRBJ2-1
D gene: TRBD2
V gene: TRBV3-1/TRBV3-2
CDR3 protein: ASSPRTSLNNEQF

J gene: TRBJ2-7
D gene: -
V gene: TRBV29-1
CDR3 protein: SVEGASYEQY

J gene: TRBJ2-5
D gene: TRBD2
V gene: TRBV4-2
CDR3 protein: ASSQDWTSGAQETQY

J gene: TRBJ2-3
D gene: -
V gene: TRBV12-3/TRBV12-4
CDR3 protein: ASTPADTQY

J gene: TRBJ1-2
D gene: -
V gene: TRBV5-4
CDR3 protein: ASSLSEGAGYT

J gene: TRBJ1-6
D gene: -
V gene: TRBV6-6
CDR3 protein: ASSYSIYPASSPLH

J gene: TRBJ1-4
D gene: TRBD1
V gene: TRBV2
CDR3 protein: ASSIQGEIEKLF

J gene: TRBJ1-1
D gene: -
V gene: TRBV19
CDR3 protein: ASSIEAGPPAEAF

J gene: TRBJ2-7
D gene: TRBD1
V gene: TRBV19
CDR3 protein: ASSPWTGGAIAYEQY

J gene: TRBJ1-2
D gene: -
V gene: TRBV5-1
CDR3 protein: ASSENQGSGNYGYT

J gene: TRBJ1-1
D gene: -
V gene: TRBV5-1
CDR3 protein: ASFLTEMNTEAF

J gene: TRBJ1-1
D gene: -
V gene: TRBV10-1
CDR3 protein: ASSAYSGVVNTEAF

J gene: TRBJ1-6
D gene: -
V gene: TRBV7-9
CDR3 protein: ASSPGGLGSPLH

J gene: TRBJ2-3
D gene: -
V gene: TRBV5-1
CDR3 protein: ASSLEPRVDTQY

J gene: TRBJ1-2
D gene: -
V gene: TRBV10-2
CDR3 protein: ASSPSRGSGGYT

J gene: TRBJ2-3
D gene: -
V gene: TRBV7-3
CDR3 protein: ASSRGYSDTQY

J gene: TRBJ2-7
D gene: -
V gene: TRBV5-5
CDR3 protein: ASSLFSGVSYEQY

J gene: TRBJ1-5
D gene: TRBD1
V gene: TRBV4-1
CDR3 protein: ASSQLLRTGAFHQPQH

J gene: TRBJ1-2
D gene: -
V gene: TRBV10-2
CDR3 protein: ASSESSRQSTYGYT

J gene: TRBJ2-3
D gene: TRBD2
V gene: TRBV2
CDR3 protein: ASSDTLAGTDTQY